This T cell receptor beta chain was recovered during a study of response to subunit inactivated influenza vaccine. TCRdb called the RT-PCR reads again in MiXCR, with one record for every CDR3 protein. The table lists some 540,000 distinct CDR3 sequences, under 25% of them singletons, with approximately 2.9% in the top ten. Germline CDR1 reads SEHNR; CDR2 reads FQNEAQ (reference sequence). The CDR3 has 14 amino acids. The ends were cut back, 5 bases at V and 1 base at J, with 11 bases in the middle. The same sample was also used in a study of T cells expressing NK-cell markers. From that paper: Libraries used 5'RACE template switching adding universal primer site and UMIs. According to the study, TCR beta repertoires originated from sorted CD3+CD56+NKG2C+, CD3+CD56+NKG2C- and CD3+CD56-NKG2C+ T cells. No clear determination of HCMV specificity was made for expanded NKG2C+ T cell clones.

The sequencing used CD4+ T cells sorted from PBMCs, collected 11 to 12 days after vaccination. This clonotype was obtained from a man aged 45-60 years who received an inactivated influenza vaccine. This chain links TRBV7-9 with TRBJ1-1; no clear D. The CDR3 DNA sequence: TGTGCCAGCAGCCCCAGGTCAAGGAACACTGAAGCTTTCTTT. This gives the protein CASSPRSRNTEAFF.